Each of the 2 T cell receptor beta chains below was sequenced from the same sample in a study of shared clonotypes between healthy human individuals. Measured with immunoSEQ multiplex PCR; TCRdb has only the in-frame clones, and not every one. The sample comprises about 2.4 million clones, around nine tenths of which are singletons, and under 0.15% rests with the top ten. Sequencing was performed on naive CD4+ T cells sorted from blood. This sample's subset: CD45RA+ positively selected. The receptors were gathered from a man younger than 35 in good health.

The chain has TRBV27 and TRBJ1-2; no clear D. The CDR3 contains 17 residues. Germline CDR1 MNHEY, CDR2 SMNVEV (reference sequence). V gave up 8 bases and J gave up 6 bases, with 28 bases separating them. For the CDR3, the DNA is TGTGCCAGCGCCTTTAGGTGGCAGGTCCACATGAGCAATGGCTACACCTTC. It specifies CASAFRWQVHMSNGYTF.

The chain uses TRBV9 and TRBJ1-3, with TRBD1 as a possible D gene (6 bases). The germline gives CDR1 SGDLS, CDR2 YYNGEE. Trimming removed 2 bases from V and 2 bases from J, with 14 bases in between. CDR3 length: 16 amino acids. The DNA for the CDR3 is TGTGCCAGCAGCGTGAGCGGGGGGCTCGCTGGAAACACCATATATTTT. It codes for CASSVSGGLAGNTIYF.